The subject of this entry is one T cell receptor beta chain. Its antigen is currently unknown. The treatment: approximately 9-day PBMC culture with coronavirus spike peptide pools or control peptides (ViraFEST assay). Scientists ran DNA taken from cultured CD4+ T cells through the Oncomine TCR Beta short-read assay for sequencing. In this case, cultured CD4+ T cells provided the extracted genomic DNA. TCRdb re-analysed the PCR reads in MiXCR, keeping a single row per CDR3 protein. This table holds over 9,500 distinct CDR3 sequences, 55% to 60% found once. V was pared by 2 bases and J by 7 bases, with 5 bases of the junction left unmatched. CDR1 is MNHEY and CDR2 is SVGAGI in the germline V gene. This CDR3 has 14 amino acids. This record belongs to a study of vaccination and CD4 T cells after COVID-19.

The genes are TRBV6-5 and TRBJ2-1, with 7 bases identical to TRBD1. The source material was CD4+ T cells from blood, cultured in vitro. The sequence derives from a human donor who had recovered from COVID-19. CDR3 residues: CASSYRQGANEQFF. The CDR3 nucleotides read TGTGCCAGCAGTTACAGACAGGGAGCGAATGAGCAGTTCTTC.